The 15 T cell receptor beta chains presented below share a single source sample, sequenced in a study of blood T cell repertoires in COVID-19. This table comes from immunoSEQ multiplex PCR, and its TCRdb copy is limited to in-frame clones, with some not included. In the table there are around 200,000 clones, more than 70% of which are singletons. Sequenced sample: peripheral blood. These TCRs come from a woman at least 80 years old with active or convalescent COVID-19.

This chain connects TRBV11-3 to TRBJ1-2; D possibly corresponds to TRBD1 (6 bases). V was shortened by 1 base and J by 4 bases, with 13 bases between the two germline ends. The germline V gene has CDR1 SGHNT and CDR2 YENEEA. The CDR3 consists of 15 residues. The CDR3 here is CASSLADRRTYGYTF. Written as DNA, the CDR3 is TGTGCCAGCAGCTTAGCTGACAGGCGGACCTATGGCTACACCTTC.

V is TRBV7-8 and J is TRBJ1-6, with TRBD1 matching 9 bases. Germline CDR1 is SGHVS and CDR2 is FQNEAQ. CDR3 length: 16 residues. Trimming took 4 bases from V and 9 from J; bases not matched to a gene: 10. The CDR3, as DNA: TGTGCCAGCAGCTCGTATCGGACAGGGGAAAGTTCACCCCTCCACTTT. Its protein is CASSSYRTGESSPLHF.

V and J are TRBV7-9 and TRBJ2-7; a weak D match, TRBD2 (6 bases). Per germline, CDR1 SEHNR and CDR2 FQNEAQ (reference sequence). The V gene lost 4 bases and the J gene lost 4 bases, with 11 bases spanning the gap. This CDR3 spans 13 amino acids. CDR3 residues: CASSYFAGYEQYF. The CDR3 DNA sequence: TGTGCCAGCAGCTACTTCGCGGGGTACGAGCAGTACTTC.

This chain connects TRBV6-2 or TRBV6-3 to TRBJ2-3; D may be TRBD1 (5 bases). Germline-derived CDR1 and CDR2 are MNHEY and SVGEGT. CDR3 length equals 18 residues. Trimming took off 4 bases at V and 5 bases at J, with 25 bases between the two ends. In DNA, the CDR3 is TGTGCCAGCAGTTCCCGTACAATCTCAGGGTCGGTAAAAGATACGCAGTATTTT. It encodes CASSSRTISGSVKDTQYF.

This clone is a singleton in its sample. The V gene is TRBV7-9, the J gene TRBJ1-4, with D perhaps matching TRBD1 (6 bases). The CDR3 runs 15 residues. CDR1 is SEHNR and CDR2 is FQNEAQ in the germline V gene (reference sequence). Trimming removed 1 base from V and 8 bases from J, with 14 bases in between. CDR3 protein: CASSLDQGSWEKLFF. The CDR3 DNA reads as TGTGCCAGCAGCTTAGATCAGGGGAGTTGGGAAAAACTGTTTTTT.

This clone was seen a handful of times. The chain joins TRBV5-1 to TRBJ1-2; TRBD1 matches 7 bases. Germline V gives CDR1 SGHRS, CDR2 YFSETQ. V was clipped by 7 bases and J by 2 bases; unmatched bases: 2. This CDR3 is built from 12 residues. Written as DNA, the CDR3 is TGCGCCAGCTCGACAGGGAACTATGGCTACACCTTC. As protein: CASSTGNYGYTF.

Details on this clone: At one end, the junction sequence differs from germline, possibly due to a read error. This chain links TRBV20-1 with TRBJ1-2; TRBD1 agrees at 7 bases. The germline CDR1 and CDR2 sequences are DFQATT and SNEGSKA (reference sequence). The CDR3 is made up of 10 amino acids. The CDR3 spells CSARRQGWSF. The CDR3 nucleotides read TGCAGTGCTAGAAGACAGGGCTGGAGCTTC.

The rearrangement links TRBV6-5 to TRBJ1-2, with a possible D match to TRBD1 (5 bases). V shed 0 bases and J shed 7 bases, with 9 bases lying between them. Germline-derived CDR1 and CDR2 are MNHEY and SVGAGI. This CDR3 has 13 amino acids. CDR3 sequence (DNA): TGTGCCAGCAGTTACTCTTCGGGGGTTGGCTACACCTTC. This encodes CASSYSSGVGYTF.

V and J are TRBV7-2 and TRBJ1-2; 9 bases agree with TRBD1. V lost 5 bases and J lost 3; bases outside the gene matches: 7. CDR1 and CDR2 from the germline V gene are SGHTA and FQGNSA. This CDR3 is 15 amino acids long. The CDR3 DNA reads TGTGCCAGCAGCGGGGGGACAGGGCTTCACTATGGCTACACCTTC. It encodes CASSGGTGLHYGYTF. Looking up the rest from reference TRBV7-2 and TRBJ1-2 gives the full variable domain: GAGVSQSPSNKVTEKGKDVELRCDPISGHTALYWYRQSLGQGLEFLIYFQGNSAPDKSGLPSDRFSAERTGGSVSTLTIQRTQQEDSAVYLCASSGGTGLHYGYTFGSGTRLTVV.

The rearrangement joins TRBV9 to TRBJ2-5; a possible D gene is TRBD2 (6 bases). The CDR3 totals 14 residues. CDR1 SGDLS and CDR2 YYNGEE come from the germline V gene. The ends were cut back, 3 bases at V and 4 bases at J, with 13 bases in the middle. In nucleotides, the CDR3 is TGTGCCAGCAGCGAGGGAGGCTGGGGAGAGACCCAGTACTTC. Its translation is CASSEGGWGETQYF.

The J gene is TRBJ2-5, the V gene TRBV19; 9 bases are a match to TRBD1. The CDR3 loop spans 15 amino acids. J was trimmed by 1 base and V by 4 bases; bases with no gene match: 4. CDR1 LNHDA and CDR2 SQIVND come from the germline V gene (reference sequence). CDR3: CASSTGQGSQETQYF. The CDR3 bases are TGTGCCAGTAGTACGGGACAGGGCTCCCAAGAGACCCAGTACTTC.

V is TRBV6-5 and J is TRBJ1-1; a possible D gene is TRBD1 (6 bases). Per germline, CDR1 MNHEY and CDR2 SVGAGI. Between the trimmed V and J ends, which lost 7 bases and 1 base, there was a span of 16 bases. CDR3 size: 15 residues. The CDR3 DNA follows: TGTGCCAGCATCCCTCCAGGGGCTCCGAACACTGAAGCTTTCTTT. It specifies CASIPPGAPNTEAFF.

The rearrangement links TRBV2 to TRBJ1-3; a possible D gene is TRBD1 (5 bases). V was shortened by 3 bases and J by 4 bases, with 10 bases between the two germline ends. The CDR3 sequence is 14 residues long. The V gene's germline CDR1 is SNHLY and CDR2 FYNNEI. CDR3 sequence: CASSDGGEGNTIYF. In nucleotides, the CDR3 is TGTGCCAGCAGTGACGGGGGGGAAGGAAACACCATATATTTT.

The rearrangement uses TRBV7-3 and TRBJ2-1, with D unresolved. Germline V gene lookup returns CDR1 SGHTA and CDR2 FQGTGA. Trimming took 0 bases from V and 3 from J, leaving 6 bases between them. This CDR3 region has 14 residues. DNA for the CDR3: TGTGCCAGCAGCTTAACGGGCCTCTACAATGAGCAGTTCTTC. Its protein product is CASSLTGLYNEQFF.

This chain links TRBV5-4 with TRBJ2-5; 10 bases map to TRBD2. Germline lookup yields CDR1 SGHNT and CDR2 YYREEE (reference sequence). Germline trimming cut 4 bases from V and 2 bases from J; bases unmatched to any gene: 8. The CDR3 spans 16 residues. CDR3 bases: TGTGCCAGCAGCACAGGACTAGCGGACTATCAAGAGACCCAGTACTTC. This encodes CASSTGLADYQETQYF. The whole variable domain, filled in from reference TRBV5-4 and TRBJ2-5, reads ETGVTQSPTHLIKTRGQQVTLRCSSQSGHNTVSWYQQALGQGPQFIFQYYREEENGRGNFPPRFSGLQFPNYSSELNVNALELDDSALYLCASSTGLADYQETQYFGPGTRLLVL.